These 23 T cell receptor beta chains share one sample of origin, sequenced in a study of beta chain features in type 1 diabetes (dated by TCRdb to 2017 to 2018). Library creation used the immunoSEQ multiplex PCR assay. The entire isolated RNA was reverse transcribed using the High Capacity cDNA Reverse Transcription Kit, and thus expressed TCRB transcripts were sequenced. In TCRdb, the immuneACCESS table is reduced to in-frame sequences with V and J assigned. These tables do not hold every clone; where another copy was compared, an unresolved V gene accounts for under half, and the others remain unexplained. This sample lists 200,000 to 250,000 clones; 11% to 15% were detected once. The ten biggest clones cover more than 0.02% of the sample. Sequenced material: naive CD4+ T cells from blood. The cell subset or site label here, explained by the study, means: true naive CD4+ T cells. The receptors here all came from a woman aged 40 to 50 in good health.

The J gene is TRBJ1-5, the V gene TRBV27, with 9 bases that match TRBD1. CDR1 is MNHEY, CDR2 SMNVEV, per germline (reference sequence). The CDR3 covers 12 residues. CDR3 nucleotides: TGTGGGACAGGGGAATTCAATCAGCCCCAGCATTTT. Its protein product is CGTGEFNQPQHF.

This clone has just a few counts. The chain couples TRBV14 to TRBJ1-1, with 9 bases matching TRBD1. This CDR3 region has 16 residues. From germline, CDR1 is SGHDN and CDR2 FVKESK. Germline trimming cut 3 bases from V and 5 bases from J; bases unmatched to any gene: 10. CDR3 residues: CASSHAPGTGKTEAFF. CDR3 sequence (DNA): TGTGCCAGCAGCCATGCCCCCGGGACAGGGAAAACTGAAGCTTTCTTT.

The chain carries TRBV18 and TRBJ2-7; the match to TRBD1 covers 10 bases. The trim removed 5 bases at V and 1 base at J, leaving 8 bases unmatched. The germline V gene encodes CDR1 KGHSH and CDR2 LQKENI. The CDR3 totals 16 residues. In DNA, the CDR3 is TGTGCCAGCTCATCGGGACAGGGGAGGGGATCCTACGAGCAGTACTTC. Protein product: CASSSGQGRGSYEQYF.

Details on this clone: At one of its ends the junction is not consistent with the germline gene, which may arise from a read error. This sequence joins TRBV2 and TRBJ2-7, with D perhaps TRBD1 (5 bases). The CDR3 loop spans 13 amino acids. Germline V gene lookup returns CDR1 SNHLY and CDR2 FYNNEI. The CDR3 here is CACRVGGSYEQYF. The CDR3 nucleotides read TGTGCCTGCAGGGTTGGCGGTTCCTACGAGCAGTACTTC.

The chain uses TRBV29-1 and TRBJ2-1, with D tentatively TRBD2 (5 bases). The CDR3 has 12 residues. Trimming stripped 1 base from V and 7 bases from J, with 8 bases between. The germline V gene encodes CDR1 SQVTM and CDR2 ANQGSEA. This CDR3 is CSVEGGRNEQFF. In DNA form, the CDR3 reads TGCAGCGTTGAAGGCGGGCGAAATGAGCAGTTCTTC.

This sequence joins TRBV5-4 and TRBJ2-3; D is perhaps TRBD2 (7 bases). CDR1 and CDR2 (germline): SGHNT, YYREEE (reference sequence). The CDR3 runs to 15 residues. V lost 6 bases, J lost 0 bases, and 14 bases lay in between. As DNA, the CDR3 is TGTGCCAGCAACCCGGGGGGCACTAGCACAGATACGCAGTATTTT. Amino acids: CASNPGGTSTDTQYF. Supplemented by reference TRBV5-4 and TRBJ2-3, the full variable domain reads ETGVTQSPTHLIKTRGQQVTLRCSSQSGHNTVSWYQQALGQGPQFIFQYYREEENGRGNFPPRFSGLQFPNYSSELNVNALELDDSALYLCASNPGGTSTDTQYFGPGTRLTVL.

This clone was detected only a few times. The V call is TRBV5-4, the J call TRBJ2-5; a weak D match, TRBD2 (6 bases). The CDR3 totals 14 residues. V was cut by 3 bases and J by 4 bases, with 13 bases left in between. CDR1 and CDR2 from the germline V gene are SGHNT and YYREEE (reference sequence). For the CDR3, the DNA is TGTGCCAGCAGCTCCGCGGGGAGGCGAGAGACCCAGTACTTC. Its translation is CASSSAGRRETQYF.

This clone turned up a few times. V gene TRBV6-1 combines with J gene TRBJ1-5; maybe TRBD1 (6 bases). This CDR3 contains 15 residues. CDR1 MNHNS and CDR2 SASEGT come from the germline V gene. Trimming removed 6 bases from V and 0 bases from J, with 12 bases in between. The CDR3 protein is CASSRTADSNQPQHF. The CDR3 DNA reads as TGTGCCAGCAGCAGGACAGCTGATAGCAATCAGCCCCAGCATTTT.

There are a few counts of this clone. The chain couples TRBV7-9 to TRBJ1-6; 10 bases are a match to TRBD1. This CDR3 contains 16 residues. Losses at the gene ends were 4 bases for V and 8 bases for J; bases not matched to a gene: 8. The germline V gene has CDR1 SEHNR and CDR2 FQNEAQ (reference sequence). CDR3 loop: CASSSPRDRGYSPLHF. The CDR3 DNA reads as TGTGCCAGCAGCTCGCCCCGGGACAGGGGATATTCACCCCTCCACTTT.

The chain couples TRBV7-8 to TRBJ2-2, with 7 bases lining up with TRBD1. J gave up 7 bases and V 3 bases, and 8 bases lay outside the gene matches. From germline, CDR1 is SGHVS and CDR2 FQNEAQ. This CDR3 comprises 15 residues. Here the CDR3 reads CASSFEGAGHGELFF. The CDR3 nucleotides are TGTGCCAGCAGCTTTGAGGGGGCGGGTCACGGGGAGCTGTTTTTT.

The V and J genes are TRBV5-4 and TRBJ2-1; D perhaps matches TRBD1 (6 bases). Germline values: CDR1 SGHNT, CDR2 YYREEE (reference sequence). The germline V and J ends were trimmed by 0 bases and 0 bases, with 10 bases remaining between them. This CDR3 comprises 16 residues. The CDR3 DNA follows: TGTGCCAGCAGCTTGGAGGGGACAAGCTCCTACAATGAGCAGTTCTTC. This codes for CASSLEGTSSYNEQFF.

Only a few counts were recorded for this clone. V gene TRBV9 combines with J gene TRBJ2-3; D may be TRBD2 (6 bases). CDR3 size: 16 residues. V was trimmed by 0 bases and J by 4 bases, leaving 15 bases between them. Germline V CDR1 and CDR2: SGDLS, YYNGEE. For the CDR3, the DNA is TGTGCCAGCAGCGTAGATGGCGGGGCTAGCCCAGATACGCAGTATTTT. It translates to CASSVDGGASPDTQYF.

This clone came up once. This chain links TRBV18 with TRBJ2-7; the match to TRBD2 covers 8 bases. CDR3 length: 15 amino acids. After removal of 0 bases from V and 3 bases from J, the junction contained 4 bases not matched to a gene. Looked up from germline, CDR1 is KGHSH and CDR2 is LQKENI. The CDR3 sequence is CASSPPGLAGYEQYF. The CDR3 nucleotides read TGTGCCAGCTCACCACCGGGGCTAGCGGGCTACGAGCAGTACTTC.

This clone was recorded a few times. The chain links TRBV2 to TRBJ1-2, with a weak D call TRBD1 (5 bases). This CDR3 contains 12 residues. Trimming pared 6 bases from V and 6 bases from J, leaving 11 bases between. From germline, CDR1 is SNHLY and CDR2 FYNNEI. The chain's CDR3 is CASRRGGDGYTF. The DNA for the CDR3 is TGTGCCAGCAGGAGGGGCGGGGATGGCTACACCTTC.

Only a few counts were recorded for this clone. The rearrangement links TRBV6-6 to TRBJ1-5; D might be TRBD1 (5 bases). The CDR3 is 12 amino acids. The V end was cut by 7 bases, the J end by 5 bases, with 9 bases between. Germline-derived CDR1 and CDR2 are MNHNY and SVGAGI (reference sequence). The CDR3 DNA follows: TGTGCCAGCACGTGGGGCGATCAGCCCCAGCATTTT. Residues: CASTWGDQPQHF.

This clone was detected once. The chain is built from TRBV6-6 and TRBJ2-7; TRBD1 matches at 7 bases. Trimming removed 5 bases from V and 2 bases from J; junction bases left unmatched: 3. CDR3 length equals 13 residues. The germline V gene has CDR1 MNHNY and CDR2 SVGAGI (reference sequence). CDR3 in amino acids: CASSPGTAYEQYF. In DNA form, the CDR3 reads TGTGCCAGCAGTCCCGGGACAGCCTACGAGCAGTACTTC.

The rearrangement uses TRBV6-6 and TRBJ2-7; 7 nucleotides match TRBD2. V shed 6 bases and J 7 bases; nucleotides not matched to a gene: 12. CDR1 is MNHNY and CDR2 is SVGAGI in the germline V gene (reference sequence). The CDR3 length is 14 residues. The CDR3 region is CASRGRGKVLEQYF. For the CDR3, the DNA is TGTGCCAGCAGGGGGAGGGGAAAAGTACTAGAGCAGTACTTC.

This sequence joins TRBV11-2 and TRBJ2-7, with 9 bases that match TRBD1. Germline assignment: CDR1 SGHAT and CDR2 FQNNGV. V was clipped by 5 bases and J by 2 bases; unmatched bases: 7. CDR3 length: 15 amino acids. The CDR3 loop is CASSIQGASAYEQYF. The CDR3 DNA reads TGTGCCAGCAGCATACAGGGGGCCAGCGCCTACGAGCAGTACTTC.

This clone occurred a few times. The rearrangement joins TRBV19 to TRBJ1-1; TRBD1 might be the D (6 bases). V was shortened by 3 bases and J by 4 bases, with 15 bases between the two germline ends. Germline V gene lookup returns CDR1 LNHDA and CDR2 SQIVND (reference sequence). The CDR3 totals 15 residues. In DNA form, the CDR3 reads TGTGCCAGTAGTATTGGGGACACCCCGGGCACTGAAGCTTTCTTT. This gives the protein CASSIGDTPGTEAFF.

This clone was counted at least ten times. The chain links TRBV7-9 to TRBJ1-4, with D unclear. The CDR3 covers 11 residues. The germline V and J ends were trimmed by 5 bases and 7 bases, with 5 bases remaining between them. Per germline, CDR1 SEHNR and CDR2 FQNEAQ (reference sequence). CDR3 amino acids: CASSIREKLFF. The CDR3 DNA is TGTGCCAGCAGCATTCGTGAAAAACTGTTTTTT.

The chain couples TRBV7-9 to TRBJ2-1, with D possibly being TRBD2 (5 bases). This CDR3 comprises 15 residues. Trimming took off 4 bases at V and 0 bases at J, with 10 bases between the two ends. Germline-derived CDR1 and CDR2 are SEHNR and FQNEAQ (reference sequence). The CDR3, as DNA: TGTGCCAGCAGCTCCTGGGAGAGCTCCTACAATGAGCAGTTCTTC. Its protein is CASSSWESSYNEQFF.

This clone has a single count. The rearrangement links TRBV19 to TRBJ2-4; 8 nucleotides match TRBD1. The CDR3 consists of 15 residues. Germline V gene data show CDR1 as LNHDA and CDR2 as SQIVND (reference sequence). With 9 bases clipped from V and 5 bases from J, the junction kept 12 bases outside the gene matches. CDR3 protein: CASRHRTGFENIQYF. CDR3 coding DNA: TGTGCCAGCAGACACCGGACAGGGTTTGAAAACATTCAGTACTTC.

This clone was counted between two and nine times. The chain has TRBV11-2 and TRBJ2-5; 7 positions match TRBD1. In germline, CDR1 is SGHAT, CDR2 FQNNGV. This CDR3 spans 13 amino acids. V was clipped by 5 bases and J by 3 bases; unmatched bases: 3. The CDR3 region has the DNA TGTGCCAGCAGCCGACAGGGAAAAGAGACCCAGTACTTC. This codes for CASSRQGKETQYF.